Presented here are 25 T cell receptor beta chains from one specimen sequenced in a study of cytomegalovirus exposure and HLA in healthy donors. The PCR employed 60 Vbeta primers together with 13 Jbeta primers. Sequencing used immunoSEQ multiplex PCR; TCRdb keeps in-frame clones, though not all of them. Of about 170,000 clones in the sample, 60% to 85% were seen once. The sequencing input was PBMCs. Source of these receptors: a female donor in good health and CMV-seronegative.

This clone occurred a few times. The chain links TRBV5-6 to TRBJ2-5; a possible D gene is TRBD2 (6 bases). V lost 2 bases to trimming and J lost 0 bases, with 14 bases between them. The CDR3 consists of 16 residues. In germline, CDR1 is SGHDT, CDR2 YYEEEE. CDR3 amino acids: CASSLGPWGDQETQYF. In DNA, the CDR3 is TGTGCCAGCAGCTTAGGGCCCTGGGGGGACCAAGAGACCCAGTACTTC.

This chain joins TRBV21-1 and TRBJ2-7; the D call of TRBD1 is as the table states it, not checked on the DNA. TRBV21-1 is listed as a pseudogene. CDR3 size: 13 residues. The CDR3 DNA reads TGTGCCAGCTCGGGACATTGCTCCTACGAGCAGTACTTC. Protein product: CASSGHCSYEQYF.

This clone appeared a few times. This chain connects TRBV27 to TRBJ1-2; D possibly corresponds to TRBD1 (6 bases). The CDR3 runs 14 residues. V lost 6 bases and J lost 1, with 12 bases in between. The germline gives CDR1 MNHEY, CDR2 SMNVEV (reference sequence). The CDR3 nucleotides read TGTGCCAGCAGCTCCGCGGACAGTAACTATGGCTACACCTTC. It is translated as CASSSADSNYGYTF.

This rearrangement joins TRBV27 to TRBJ2-2, with 8 positions matching TRBD1. Germline V CDR1 and CDR2: MNHEY, SMNVEV (reference sequence). Trimming removed 5 bases from V and 5 bases from J; junction bases left unmatched: 4. There are 14 residues in the CDR3. The CDR3 region is CASSPDRATGELFF. CDR3 sequence (DNA): TGTGCCAGCAGTCCGGACAGGGCAACCGGGGAGCTGTTTTTT.

The chain uses TRBV5-4 and TRBJ2-5, with D maybe TRBD2 (6 bases). This CDR3 is 14 amino acids long. Germline CDR1 and CDR2: SGHNT and YYREEE (reference sequence). V was cut by 6 bases and J by 4 bases, with 16 bases left in between. The CDR3 DNA is TGTGCCAGCACCCCCCTCGGGGGAGGAGAGACCCAGTACTTC. Amino acids: CASTPLGGGETQYF.

A few counts support this clone. The rearrangement joins TRBV7-6 to TRBJ2-2; D is perhaps TRBD1 (6 bases). CDR1 is SGHVS, CDR2 FNYEAQ, per germline. Trimming took off 6 bases at V and 3 bases at J, with 14 bases between the two ends. The CDR3 extends over 15 amino acids. The CDR3 coding sequence is TGTGCCAGCAGACCGGGGACAACAGACACCGGGGAGCTGTTTTTT. Encoded protein: CASRPGTTDTGELFF.

The chain has TRBV4-2 and TRBJ2-2; 7 nucleotides agree with TRBD2. Unmatched junction bases numbered 5, after V lost 5 bases and J lost 2 bases. CDR3 size: 15 residues. Germline V lookup: CDR1 LGHNA, CDR2 YNFKEQ. The CDR3: CASSGLADNTGELFF. In nucleotides, the CDR3 is TGTGCCAGCAGCGGGCTAGCGGATAACACCGGGGAGCTGTTTTTT.

V usage is TRBV6-1 and J usage is TRBJ2-5; 7 bases match TRBD1. The DNA end is more similar to TRBJ2-7, so the J call may be wrong. Germline-derived CDR1 and CDR2 are MNHNS and SASEGT. This CDR3 contains 16 residues. CDR3 loop: CASSDGRGLSFYEQYF. CDR3 sequence (DNA): TGTGCCAGCAGTGACGGTAGGGGGCTATCCTTCTACGAGCAGTACTTC.

The V call is TRBV18, the J call TRBJ1-5; a weak D match, TRBD1 (6 bases). The CDR3 runs to 14 residues. Deletions cut 6 bases from V and 1 base from J, with 10 bases between. The V gene's germline CDR1 is KGHSH and CDR2 LQKENI. This chain's CDR3 is CASSHDRSNQPQHF. The CDR3 DNA is TGTGCCAGCTCTCATGACAGGAGCAATCAGCCCCAGCATTTT.

This rearrangement joins TRBV7-9 to TRBJ1-2, with D unresolved. The V end was cut by 6 bases, the J end by 8 bases, with 16 bases between. CDR3 size: 13 residues. CDR1 SEHNR and CDR2 FQNEAQ come from the germline V gene (reference sequence). CDR3 sequence: CASRDNPIGGYTF. The CDR3 DNA reads TGTGCCAGCAGAGACAACCCGATAGGAGGCTACACCTTC.

The gene calls are TRBV9 and TRBJ1-3; D possibly corresponds to TRBD1 (6 bases). Per germline, CDR1 SGDLS and CDR2 YYNGEE. The CDR3 extends over 16 amino acids. Trimming took off 0 bases at V and 2 bases at J, with 12 bases between the two ends. CDR3: CASSVGSDRTGNTIYF. CDR3 DNA sequence: TGTGCCAGCAGCGTAGGGAGCGACAGGACTGGAAACACCATATATTTT.

About this clone itself: Other DNA variants within this sample encode the same CDR3. This CDR3 is CSARGGYEQYF. The CDR3 coding sequence is TGCAGTGCTAGGGGGGGGTACGAGCAGTACTTC. The rearrangement uses TRBV20-1 and TRBJ2-7, with TRBD2 identical over 7 bases. The CDR3 runs to 11 residues. Germline CDR1 reads DFQATT; CDR2 reads SNEGSKA (reference sequence). The J segment lost 4 bases and the V segment lost 3 bases, leaving 0 bases of the junction unmatched.

The J gene is TRBJ2-3, the V gene TRBV18, with unresolved D. With 0 bases removed from V and 4 bases from J, the gap between germline ends came to 8 bases. The CDR3 is made up of 14 amino acids. Germline V CDR1 and CDR2: KGHSH, LQKENI. The DNA of the CDR3 is TGTGCCAGCTCACCACCTAGTATTTCAGATACGCAGTATTTT. The encoded protein is CASSPPSISDTQYF. The variable domain in full, completed from reference TRBV18 and TRBJ2-3, reads NAGVMQNPRHLVRRRGQEARLRCSPMKGHSHVYWYRQLPEEGLKFMVYLQKENIIDESGMPKERFSAEFPKEGPSILRIQQVVRGDSAAYFCASSPPSISDTQYFGPGTRLTVL.

V and J are TRBV5-6 and TRBJ1-2; D might be TRBD1 (6 bases). The V gene lost 0 bases and the J gene lost 6 bases, with 9 bases spanning the gap. CDR1 and CDR2 (germline): SGHDT, YYEEEE. The CDR3 contains 13 residues. CDR3 amino acids: CASSLAGGDGYTF. CDR3 in DNA: TGTGCCAGCAGCTTGGCGGGGGGCGATGGCTACACCTTC. Together with reference TRBV5-6 and TRBJ1-2, the CDR3 gives the full variable domain: DAGVTQSPTHLIKTRGQQVTLRCSPKSGHDTVSWYQQALGQGPQFIFQYYEEEERQRGNFPDRFSGHQFPNYSSELNVNALLLGDSALYLCASSLAGGDGYTFGSGTRLTVV.

The chain carries TRBV6-5 and TRBJ2-7; the D gene is possibly TRBD2 (6 bases). The CDR3 extends over 14 amino acids. Trimming removed 8 bases at V and 3 bases at J, with 17 bases between. Per germline, CDR1 MNHEY and CDR2 SVGAGI. CDR3 sequence: CASAAVGTVYEQYF. The CDR3 bases are TGTGCCAGCGCCGCGGTGGGGACTGTCTACGAGCAGTACTTC.

The chain couples TRBV5-1 to TRBJ1-2; D might be TRBD1 (6 bases). This CDR3 has 16 residues. The germline V gene encodes CDR1 SGHRS and CDR2 YFSETQ. V lost 0 bases, J lost 0 bases, and 12 bases lay in between. CDR3 residues: CASSLAQGLANYGYTF. The CDR3 region has the DNA TGCGCCAGCAGCTTGGCTCAGGGGTTAGCTAACTATGGCTACACCTTC.

The V gene is TRBV5-6, the J gene TRBJ2-2, with D possibly matching TRBD2 (5 bases). The germline gives CDR1 SGHDT, CDR2 YYEEEE. The CDR3 spans 17 residues. Deletions cut 0 bases from V and 8 bases from J, with 20 bases between. CDR3 nucleotides: TGTGCCAGCAGCTTGGATAGGGTAGCGTGGGAAGCGGGGGAGCTGTTTTTT. The encoded protein is CASSLDRVAWEAGELFF.

This clone was observed a handful of times. This rearrangement joins TRBV4-2 to TRBJ2-3, with 7 bases matching TRBD1. The CDR3 is 18 residues long. Germline CDR1 LGHNA, CDR2 YNFKEQ. The trim removed 3 bases at V and 0 bases at J, leaving 12 bases unmatched. The DNA of the CDR3 is TGTGCCAGCAGCCAGACAGGGCCTCTCGGCTCTAGCACAGATACGCAGTATTTT. Protein sequence: CASSQTGPLGSSTDTQYF.

The chain uses TRBV18 and TRBJ2-3, with D uncertain. The CDR3 spans 15 residues. Germline loops: CDR1 KGHSH, CDR2 LQKENI. V lost 4 bases, J lost 0 bases, and 11 bases lay in between. CDR3 protein: CASSQRLASTDTQYF. CDR3 nucleotides: TGTGCCAGCTCACAGAGGTTGGCTAGCACAGATACGCAGTATTTT.

A few counts support this clone. The genes are TRBV27 and TRBJ2-3, with a tentative D call TRBD1 (6 bases). Germline V gene sequence: CDR1 MNHEY, CDR2 SMNVEV (reference sequence). The CDR3 spans 17 residues. V was shortened by 2 bases and J by 2 bases, with 17 bases between the two germline ends. This CDR3 reads CASSLARDTTFTDTQYF. CDR3 sequence (DNA): TGTGCCAGCAGTTTAGCCCGGGACACCACCTTCACAGATACGCAGTATTTT.

The rearrangement uses TRBV5-1 and TRBJ2-7; 8 nucleotides match TRBD2. Germline V gene data show CDR1 as SGHRS and CDR2 as YFSETQ. This CDR3 has 17 amino acids. Germline trimming cut 4 bases from V and 3 bases from J; bases unmatched to any gene: 15. The CDR3 here is CASSPLGGGIRDYEQYF. In DNA, the CDR3 is TGCGCCAGCAGCCCACTCGGGGGGGGAATTAGGGACTACGAGCAGTACTTC.

The chain couples TRBV19 to TRBJ1-4, with D possibly TRBD1 on 5 matching bases. This CDR3 has 16 residues. Between the trimmed V and J ends, which lost 5 bases and 5 bases, there was a span of 18 bases. Germline V gene lookup returns CDR1 LNHDA and CDR2 SQIVND (reference sequence). This chain's CDR3 is CASSPGVSLVNEKLFF. CDR3 nucleotide sequence: TGTGCCAGTAGTCCGGGGGTCTCACTCGTGAATGAAAAACTGTTTTTT.

The chain links TRBV30 to TRBJ2-7, with 7 nucleotides matching TRBD1. The V and J ends lost 8 bases and 12 bases, in that order; junction bases with no gene match: 13. Germline V lookup: CDR1 GTSNPN, CDR2 SVGIG (reference sequence). This CDR3 has 11 amino acids. The CDR3 DNA is TGTGCCAGCGACCGACAGGGCCGGGGGTACTTC. Translating it yields CASDRQGRGYF.

V gene TRBV6-5 combines with J gene TRBJ1-5, with 7 nucleotides matching TRBD1. V lost 0 bases and J lost 7; bases outside the gene matches: 6. The CDR3 is 15 residues long. Germline assignment: CDR1 MNHEY and CDR2 SVGAGI. The CDR3 region is CASSYSHRTGQPQHF. The CDR3 DNA reads TGTGCCAGCAGTTACTCCCACCGGACAGGACAGCCCCAGCATTTT.

Comments on this clone: An end of the junction differs from the germline gene, which may be a read error. The rearrangement joins TRBV6-5 to TRBJ1-6; 7 nucleotides agree with TRBD1. The CDR3 length is 16 residues. CDR1 and CDR2 (germline): MNHEY, SVGAGI. Written as DNA, the CDR3 is TGTGCCAGCAGTTACCTGAAGACAGGGAGTAATTCACCCCCCCACTTT. Translation gives CASSYLKTGSNSPPHF.